The rows below give T cell receptor beta chains drawn from one sample of a study of blood T cell repertoires in COVID-19. Sequenced by immunoSEQ multiplex PCR; TCRdb stores in-frame clones only, minus some. The sample has about 81,000 clones, around 91% seen once. Sequenced: peripheral blood. These receptors were obtained from a man between 65 and 80 years old with active or convalescent COVID-19. Both conserved end residues are part of each CDR3. The order of the fields is CDR3 length, V gene, CDR3 protein.

13	TRBV5-1	CASSWTGDYEQYF
15	TRBV6-2/TRBV6-3	CASSYSETDYYGYTF
14	TRBV3-1/TRBV3-2	CASSVDRGQETQYF
13	TRBV11-2	CASSDFRGDTQYF
16	TRBV11-2	CASSPTGLADYNEQFF
17	TRBV7-9	CASSSYRTSGDINEQYF
15	TRBV18	CASSNVRGSGNTIYF
17	TRBV30	CAWSVLRPQGYRETQYF
13	TRBV15	CATSRVWQGKLFF
17	TRBV28	CASSFLAVSSGANVLTF
13	TRBV19	CASRRRGEAEAFF
12	TRBV2	CASNPPGTEAFF
16	TRBV7-2	CASSPPGWAGWQPQHF
15	TRBV4-3	CASSQGTAGANVLTF
16	TRBV18	CASSPSAGSSYNEQFF
13	TRBV10-3	CAIRGPATDTQYF
12	TRBV3-1/TRBV3-2	CASSSTWGGYTF
14	TRBV5-1	CASRLTGDGNTIYF
13	TRBV5-1	CASSFARTEKAFF
15	TRBV6-1	CASSEITGRGEKLFF
15	TRBV4-3	CASSQNRGSGYGYTF
15	TRBV6-6	CASNVQGRANYGYTF
15	TRBV7-9	CASSRTGTGGEPQHF
16	TRBV9	CASSVAGGSGVGKLFF
13	TRBV7-2	CASSFAFRETQYF
12	TRBV18	CASSPAGYEQYF
17	TRBV19	CASTDRRSTPNTGELFF
15	TRBV9	CASSVLAGRTDTQYF
13	TRBV5-1	CASSPNYRETQYF
13	TRBV11-3	CASSFSYTGELFF
14	TRBV6-5	CASSLLTGTIEQYF
16	TRBV3-1/TRBV3-2	CASSQGASGATDTQYF
16	TRBV18	CASSPLRTGLTDTQYF
14	TRBV5-6	CASSLGRGRSGYTF
13	TRBV2	CASSEQGGNTIYF
13	TRBV27	CASSLSRNTEAFF